Each of the 14 T cell receptor beta chains below was sequenced from the same sample in a study of blood T cell repertoires in COVID-19. Some clones are missing from TCRdb's copy, which holds only in-frame ones; the method was immunoSEQ multiplex PCR. The profile shows some 250,000 clones, over 70% of them singletons. The sample consisted of peripheral blood. These TCRs come from an older man with acute or convalescent COVID-19.

In nucleotides, the CDR3 is TGTGCCAGCAGCCGCGCAGGGAACACTGAAGCTTTCTTT. It yields the protein CASSRAGNTEAFF. This rearrangement joins TRBV5-4 to TRBJ1-1; no clear D gene. CDR3 length: 13 amino acids. CDR1 is SGHNT and CDR2 is YYREEE in the germline V gene (reference sequence). V lost 4 bases and J lost 1, with 8 bases in between.

This chain uses TRBV5-1 with TRBJ1-6; D gene unclear. V was trimmed by 3 bases and J by 5 bases, leaving 6 bases between them. CDR1 and CDR2 from the germline V gene are SGHRS and YFSETQ. CDR3 length: 13 residues. The DNA for the CDR3 is TGCGCCAGCAGCTCAGGCGATAATTCACCCCTCCACTTT. It encodes CASSSGDNSPLHF.

This chain uses TRBV9 with TRBJ2-7, with a possible D match to TRBD2 (6 bases). Trimming removed 2 bases from V and 0 bases from J, with 12 bases in between. This CDR3 is 15 amino acids long. Per the germline V gene, CDR1 is SGDLS and CDR2 is YYNGEE. CDR3 amino acids: CASSVTEGPSYEQYF. The CDR3 DNA reads TGTGCCAGCAGCGTTACGGAGGGTCCCTCCTACGAGCAGTACTTC.

The chain carries TRBV27 and TRBJ1-2; maybe TRBD1 (6 bases). CDR1 is MNHEY, CDR2 SMNVEV, per germline (reference sequence). Trimming took 3 bases from V and 8 from J, leaving 13 bases between them. This CDR3 has 13 amino acids. CDR3 sequence (DNA): TGTGCCAGCAGTTTGGTGGGGGCCCAAGGCTACACCTTC. Its translation is CASSLVGAQGYTF.

The chain carries TRBV5-1 and TRBJ2-7; 9 bases agree with TRBD2. Trimming cost V 2 bases and J 1 base; bases outside gene matches: 4. The CDR3 contains 15 residues. The germline V gene encodes CDR1 SGHRS and CDR2 YFSETQ. The CDR3 loop is CASSFAGGLSYEQYF. The CDR3 DNA is TGCGCCAGCAGCTTTGCGGGAGGGCTATCCTACGAGCAGTACTTC.

V usage is TRBV6-2 or TRBV6-3 and J usage is TRBJ2-7; 7 positions agree with TRBD1. The V and J ends lost 5 bases and 7 bases, in that order; junction bases with no gene match: 20. The CDR3 is 17 amino acids. The germline gives CDR1 MNHEY, CDR2 SVGEGT. The CDR3 reads CASSTTRQQGSTGEQYF. Written as DNA, the CDR3 is TGTGCCAGCAGTACCACCCGACAACAGGGGTCAACGGGAGAGCAGTACTTC.

This clone was recorded only once. The chain is built from TRBV6-5 and TRBJ1-1, with D possibly being TRBD1 (6 bases). V was cut by 2 bases and J by 4 bases, with 11 bases left in between. CDR3 length: 14 residues. Germline values: CDR1 MNHEY, CDR2 SVGAGI. Written as DNA, the CDR3 is TGTGCCAGCAGTTACACCGAAGGGGGCACTGAAGCTTTCTTT. Translated: CASSYTEGGTEAFF.

This chain joins TRBV18 and TRBJ1-2; no clear D gene. Trimming removed 0 bases at V and 5 bases at J, with 10 bases between. In germline, CDR1 is KGHSH, CDR2 LQKENI. This CDR3 has 14 residues. CDR3 residues: CASSPPGQQYGYTF. The CDR3 coding sequence is TGTGCCAGCTCACCACCGGGCCAGCAATATGGCTACACCTTC.

The CDR3 region has the DNA TGTGCCAGCAGCCTACAGGGGTTCTATGGCTACACCTTC. This gives the protein CASSLQGFYGYTF. This chain connects TRBV6-2 or TRBV6-3 to TRBJ1-2; 7 bases align to TRBD1. CDR1 MNHEY and CDR2 SVGEGT come from the germline V gene. The CDR3 extends over 13 amino acids. Germline trimming cut 6 bases from V and 4 bases from J; bases unmatched to any gene: 5.

The chain combines TRBV6-1 with TRBJ2-7; 8 bases line up with TRBD2. The CDR3 contains 15 residues. The germline V gene has CDR1 MNHNS and CDR2 SASEGT. The junction had 4 bases not matched to a gene; V was cut back by 3 bases and J by 0 bases. DNA for the CDR3: TGTGCCAGCAGTGACCGCGGGGGGCCCTCCTACGAGCAGTACTTC. Encoded protein: CASSDRGGPSYEQYF.

The chain uses TRBV19 and TRBJ1-1, with D tentatively TRBD1 (5 bases). V was pared by 6 bases and J by 2 bases, with 22 bases between. The CDR3 is 17 residues long. Germline V gene sequence: CDR1 LNHDA, CDR2 SQIVND (reference sequence). The CDR3 loop reads CASRGGSGGARNTEAFF. DNA of the CDR3: TGTGCCAGTAGAGGAGGATCTGGAGGGGCCAGAAACACTGAAGCTTTCTTT.

The V and J genes are TRBV29-1 and TRBJ2-3; 11 bases match TRBD2. Germline values: CDR1 SQVTM, CDR2 ANQGSEA. This CDR3 has 19 amino acids. The ends lost 2 bases at V and 0 bases at J; junction bases unmatched: 13. The CDR3 region has the DNA TGCAGCGTTGAATGGCGCGGACTAGCGGGTGTCCTTAGCACAGATACGCAGTATTTT. This encodes CSVEWRGLAGVLSTDTQYF.

At least ten counts were recorded for this clone. This chain uses TRBV5-4 with TRBJ1-2, with 7 bases matching TRBD1. This CDR3 has 13 residues. With V trimmed by 6 bases and J by 8 bases, 10 bases remained unmatched. The germline V gene has CDR1 SGHNT and CDR2 YYREEE (reference sequence). The CDR3 reads CASMDGTAGGYTF. The CDR3 DNA follows: TGTGCCAGCATGGACGGGACAGCTGGGGGCTACACCTTC.

A remark on this clone: This sample also contains other DNA sequences that code for the same CDR3. The rearrangement links TRBV5-1 to TRBJ2-5; D perhaps matches TRBD2 (5 bases). Trimming removed 1 base from V and 5 bases from J, with 9 bases in between. The germline V gene has CDR1 SGHRS and CDR2 YFSETQ. The CDR3 consists of 13 residues. This CDR3 reads CASSLSRRETQYF. In DNA form, the CDR3 reads TGCGCCAGCAGCTTGTCCCGGAGGGAGACCCAGTACTTC.